Included here is one T cell receptor beta chain sequence, with context. As yet, its antigen is unknown. The sample's treatment: about 20 received Ad26.COV2.S at low or high dose, single or two shots; about five received placebo; per-sample allocation not given. Sampling was performed 63 days after the first vaccine or placebo injection. This sample was included in a study of Ad26.COV2.S vaccination and SARS-CoV-2 variants. Study-level findings and limits: Measurements of TCR breadth and depth may have given underestimates of the total T cell responses.

Germline CDR1 and CDR2: LGHDT and YNNKEL (reference sequence). The CDR3 is made up of 13 amino acids. V lost 0 bases and J 7 bases, leaving 9 bases between the germline ends. TCRdb keeps only in-frame clones here, not all; method: immunoSEQ multiplex PCR. The table has about 440,000 clones, roughly 85% seen once. This TCR was sampled from a person aged 18-60 years who received the Ad26.COV2.S COVID-19 vaccine or a placebo. V gene TRBV3-1 (or the pseudogene TRBV3-2) combines with J gene TRBJ2-5; D is uncertain. Material: peripheral blood, obtained in a trial of Ad26.COV2.S vaccine versus placebo. The CDR3 sequence is CASSQDQLGTQYF. The CDR3 DNA reads as TGTGCCAGCAGCCAAGACCAGTTGGGGACCCAGTACTTC.